This T cell receptor (beta chain) was identified during a study of cytomegalovirus exposure and HLA in healthy donors. Notes on the study in general: The authors listed 150 to 200 TCR beta chains as cytomegalovirus-associated. With high specificity and sensitivity, the classifier reportedly diagnosed cytomegalovirus status. An observed cluster of highly shared sequence variants was recorded as a likely sequencing artifact.

The PCR was carried out with 60 Vbeta primers and 13 Jbeta primers. TCRdb keeps only in-frame clones here, not all; method: immunoSEQ multiplex PCR. The data show about 130,000 clones, about 70% seen once. Concerning this clone: Its antigen is as yet unknown.

Germline lookup yields CDR1 SQVTM and CDR2 ANQGSEA. V was pared by 6 bases and J by 2 bases, with 10 bases between. The CDR3 spans 12 residues. Healthy bone marrow donors made up the cohort. This chain links TRBV29-1 with TRBJ2-5; D is possibly TRBD1 (5 bases). This TCR derives from a middle-aged man in good health and CMV-seronegative. Specimen: PBMCs. CDR3 amino acids: CSVDGAQETQYF. CDR3 coding DNA: TGCAGCGTAGATGGGGCACAAGAGACCCAGTACTTC.